Each of the 20 T cell receptor beta chains below was sequenced from the same sample in a study of neurological immune-mediated disorders. TCRdb reprocessed the 5' RACE reads via MiXCR and lists one record per CDR3 protein. This table has about 50,000 distinct CDR3 sequences, around 17% appearing once. The sequenced sample was PBMCs. The receptor source for this set is a man in his sixties in good health.

This chain uses TRBV7-2 with TRBJ2-5; the D is unclear. This CDR3 contains 15 residues. Trimming removed 5 bases at V and 0 bases at J, with 13 bases between. Germline CDR1 SGHTA, CDR2 FQGNSA. CDR3 DNA: TGTGCCAGCAGCCTCGGGCTATCTTACCAAGAGACCCAGTACTTC. It is translated as CASSLGLSYQETQYF.

This clonotype was picked up many times. The CDR3 spells CSTAGTGLNEQYF. DNA for the CDR3: TGCAGCACCGCCGGGACAGGGTTGAACGAGCAGTACTTC. The genes are TRBV29-1 and TRBJ2-7, with 9 bases identical to TRBD1. The J segment lost 5 bases and the V segment lost 8 bases, leaving 10 bases of the junction unmatched. The CDR3 has 13 residues. Germline V gene lookup returns CDR1 SQVTM and CDR2 ANQGSEA.

This clonotype came up many times. The chain has TRBV13 and TRBJ2-2; the D gene is possibly TRBD2 (5 bases). Germline V gives CDR1 PRHDT, CDR2 FYEKMQ (reference sequence). The CDR3 extends over 11 amino acids. The V and J ends lost 5 bases and 7 bases respectively, with 5 bases between them. DNA of the CDR3: TGTGCCAGCAGCCGGGACGGGGAGCTGTTTTTT. Translation gives CASSRDGELFF.

This clonotype was recorded at least ten times. The chain couples TRBV5-5 to TRBJ2-1; D not certain. Germline V gene lookup returns CDR1 SGHKS and CDR2 YYEKEE (reference sequence). With 0 bases removed from V and 0 bases from J, the gap between germline ends came to 4 bases. This CDR3 has 14 residues. The CDR3 DNA reads as TGTGCCAGCAGCTTGGACCGCTCCTACAATGAGCAGTTCTTC. Translating it yields CASSLDRSYNEQFF.

This sequence joins TRBV7-2 and TRBJ1-5, with 7 bases identical to TRBD1. The CDR3 consists of 15 residues. V was pared by 3 bases and J by 3 bases, with 5 bases of the junction left unmatched. Germline assignment: CDR1 SGHTA and CDR2 FQGNSA. Here the CDR3 reads CASSFEGAPNQPQHF. The DNA for the CDR3 is TGTGCCAGCAGCTTCGAGGGGGCCCCCAATCAGCCCCAGCATTTT.

Regarding this clonotype: As the CDR3 is not closed by the conserved phenylalanine or tryptophan, this likely results from a read error. This chain links TRBV11-2 with TRBJ2-1; D might be TRBD1 (6 bases). CDR3 length: 16 residues. The V end lost 1 base, the J end lost 7 bases, and 17 bases lay between the germline ends. CDR1 SGHAT and CDR2 FQNNGV come from the germline V gene. As DNA, the CDR3 is TGTGCCAGCAGCTTAGCCCTGACAGAGGGGGTGAATGAGCAGTTCTTA. Its translation: CASSLALTEGVNEQFL.

In the case of this clonotype: Possible read error: a much larger clone is one base away. CDR3 sequence reads: CASSLRTVGVAVYTF. DNA of the CDR3: TGTGCCAGCAGCCTAAGGACAGTGGGAGTAGCGGTCTACACCTTC. The chain uses TRBV3-1 and TRBJ1-2; possible D gene TRBD1, 6 bases. V was pared by 4 bases and J by 10 bases, with 22 bases between. The CDR3 has 15 amino acids. The germline CDR1 and CDR2 sequences are LGHDT and YNNKEL (reference sequence). The variable domain in full, with the rest retrieved from reference TRBV3-1 and TRBJ1-2, is DTAVSQTPKYLVTQMGNDKSIKCEQNLGHDTMYWYKQDSKKFLKIMFSYNNKELIINETVPNRFSPKSPDKAHLNLHINSLELGDSAVYFCASSLRTVGVAVYTFGSGTRLTVV.

This clonotype showed up many times. This chain links TRBV24-1 with TRBJ2-1; 9 nucleotides match TRBD2. CDR1 and CDR2 from the germline V gene are KGHDR and SFDVKD. Losses at the gene ends were 1 base for V and 4 bases for J; bases not matched to a gene: 4. This CDR3 contains 16 residues. CDR3 in amino acids: CATSDLVSGGYNEQFF. The CDR3 DNA is TGTGCCACCAGTGATTTAGTCAGCGGGGGGTACAATGAGCAGTTCTTC.

This clonotype came up many times. V gene TRBV29-1 combines with J gene TRBJ1-1; 9 bases align to TRBD1. CDR1 SQVTM and CDR2 ANQGSEA come from the germline V gene. CDR3 length equals 15 residues. CDR3 in amino acids: CRALGQGRVDTEAFF. Here the CDR3 DNA reads TGCAGGGCCCTTGGACAGGGGAGGGTTGACACTGAAGCTTTCTTT. Using reference TRBV29-1 and TRBJ1-1 for the parts outside the CDR3, the full variable domain is SAVISQKPSRDICQRGTSLTIQCQVDSQVTMMFWYRQQPGQSLTLIATANQGSEATYESGFVIDKFPISRPNLTFSTLTVSNMSPEDSSIYLCRALGQGRVDTEAFFGQGTRLTVV.

The table lists this clonotype with many counts. V gene TRBV3-1 combines with J gene TRBJ1-2; D call uncertain. Looked up from germline, CDR1 is LGHDT and CDR2 is YNNKEL (reference sequence). Trimming took off 1 base at V and 0 bases at J, with 12 bases between the two ends. The CDR3 contains 16 residues. CDR3 amino acids: CASSQGRVNTNYGYTF. The CDR3 coding sequence is TGTGCCAGCAGCCAAGGCCGGGTTAACACTAACTATGGCTACACCTTC.

The J gene is TRBJ2-7, the V gene TRBV7-2, with TRBD2 identical over 14 bases. The ends lost 7 bases at V and 2 bases at J; junction bases unmatched: 16. Looked up from germline, CDR1 is SGHTA and CDR2 is FQGNSA. The CDR3 sequence is 19 residues long. This CDR3 is CASIQTPGLAGDHPYEQYF. For the CDR3, the DNA is TGTGCCAGCATCCAAACACCGGGACTAGCGGGAGATCATCCCTACGAGCAGTACTTC.

This clonotype was counted many times. This chain joins TRBV20-1 and TRBJ1-2, with TRBD1 matching over 9 bases. The germline V gene has CDR1 DFQATT and CDR2 SNEGSKA (reference sequence). With 4 bases clipped from V and 2 bases from J, the junction kept 5 bases outside the gene matches. CDR3 length: 14 residues. The CDR3 DNA reads as TGCAGTGCTATCACAGACAGGGGGAACTATGGCTACACCTTC. Translated: CSAITDRGNYGYTF.

This clonotype appeared many times. The V and J genes are TRBV12-3 or TRBV12-4 and TRBJ1-2; D perhaps matches TRBD1 (5 bases). The CDR3 covers 13 residues. V gave up 2 bases and J gave up 4 bases, with 8 bases separating them. In DNA, the CDR3 is TGTGCCAGCAGTTTATCCGGGGGCTATGGCTACACCTTC. It encodes CASSLSGGYGYTF.

Ten or more counts support this clonotype. This chain connects TRBV5-5 to TRBJ1-2; possible D gene TRBD1, 6 bases. The germline V and J ends were trimmed by 3 bases and 5 bases, with 17 bases remaining between them. The CDR3 length is 15 residues. CDR1 is SGHKS and CDR2 is YYEKEE in the germline V gene (reference sequence). CDR3 sequence: CASSSRGGAHYGYTF. The DNA for the CDR3 is TGTGCCAGCAGCTCCCGGGGGGGCGCGCATTATGGCTACACCTTC.

A few counts support this clonotype. This rearrangement joins TRBV4-1 to TRBJ1-4, with 10 bases fitting TRBD1. Unmatched junction bases numbered 4, after V lost 1 base and J lost 5 bases. The CDR3 runs 16 residues. CDR1 and CDR2 (germline): MGHRA, YSYEKL. The DNA for the CDR3 is TGCGCCAGCAGCCAAGGTGGGGGACAGGGGAATGAAAAACTGTTTTTT. This sequence encodes CASSQGGGQGNEKLFF.

Regarding this clonotype: At one boundary the junction diverges from the germline segment, which might be a read error. This sequence joins TRBV20-1 and TRBJ2-3; D ambiguous. This CDR3 is 14 amino acids long. In germline, CDR1 is DFQATT, CDR2 SNEGSKA (reference sequence). The CDR3 nucleotides are TGCATTGCTATAGAGTCAGCTGGGCGAGATACGCAGTATTTT. This translates into CIAIESAGRDTQYF.

This clonotype was counted a few times. The chain is built from TRBV20-1 and TRBJ2-3, with D perhaps matching TRBD2 (6 bases). The germline V and J ends were trimmed by 4 bases and 6 bases, with 17 bases remaining between them. CDR1 is DFQATT and CDR2 is SNEGSKA in the germline V gene (reference sequence). The CDR3 sequence is 14 residues long. The CDR3: CSANPGGSRDTQYF. In DNA, the CDR3 is TGCAGTGCTAACCCTGGGGGGAGCAGGGATACGCAGTATTTT.

Many counts were recorded for this clonotype. This chain links TRBV5-1 with TRBJ2-2; D is possibly TRBD1 (7 bases). Trimming took 4 bases from V and 5 from J, leaving 15 bases between them. Germline CDR1 SGHRS, CDR2 YFSETQ. The CDR3 runs to 15 residues. CDR3 nucleotide sequence: TGCGCCAGCAGCGGCGGGGACAGTGAAACCGGGGAGCTGTTTTTT. Encoded protein: CASSGGDSETGELFF.

This clonotype was seen at least ten times. V usage is TRBV27 and J usage is TRBJ2-7; D unclear. Trimming pared 3 bases from V and 1 base from J, leaving 7 bases between. This CDR3 has 13 amino acids. Per germline, CDR1 MNHEY and CDR2 SMNVEV (reference sequence). CDR3 coding DNA: TGTGCCAGCAGTTTTTGGAGTTCCTACGAGCAGTACTTC. It translates to CASSFWSSYEQYF.

This clonotype appeared many times. V gene TRBV7-9 combines with J gene TRBJ2-7; the match to TRBD1 covers 8 bases. Germline-derived CDR1 and CDR2 are SEHNR and FQNEAQ (reference sequence). The CDR3 contains 14 residues. Trimming took 6 bases from V and 6 from J; bases not matched to a gene: 10. The CDR3 loop is CASRTGAIRGEQYF. In nucleotides, the CDR3 is TGTGCCAGCAGGACAGGGGCGATTAGGGGCGAGCAGTACTTC.